Presented here are 19 T cell receptor beta chains from one specimen sequenced in a study of monozygotic twins with cystic fibrosis. Clones were read by immunoSEQ multiplex PCR, and TCRdb kept only the in-frame ones, dropping some. The sample carries around 25,000 clones, around 90% recorded once. Sequenced input: blood. The receptor set was obtained from a girl under 10 years old with cystic fibrosis.

The chain couples TRBV2 to TRBJ2-1, with TRBD2 matching over 8 bases. CDR1 and CDR2 from the germline V gene are SNHLY and FYNNEI. The V and J ends lost 3 bases and 9 bases, in that order; junction bases with no gene match: 13. This CDR3 contains 16 residues. The CDR3 DNA is TGTGCCAGCAGTGACCCTCGGGGGGGCGTGTTGATTGAGCAGTTCTTC. Encoded protein: CASSDPRGGVLIEQFF.

This chain connects TRBV6-6 to TRBJ2-5, with D hard to call. CDR3 size: 14 residues. The V gene's germline CDR1 is MNHNY and CDR2 SVGAGI (reference sequence). Deletions cut 2 bases from V and 0 bases from J, with 7 bases between. The CDR3 DNA follows: TGTGCCAGCAGTTACGGACGCTACCAAGAGACCCAGTACTTC. Amino acid sequence: CASSYGRYQETQYF.

The sample holds one count of this clone. This chain joins TRBV19 and TRBJ1-6; D not resolved. The germline V and J ends were trimmed by 7 bases and 9 bases, with 10 bases remaining between them. CDR3 size: 12 residues. From germline, CDR1 is LNHDA and CDR2 SQIVND (reference sequence). The chain's CDR3 is CASMRFGSPLHF. In DNA, the CDR3 is TGTGCCAGTATGAGGTTCGGTTCACCCCTCCACTTT.

The V call is TRBV19, the J call TRBJ1-6, with 8 bases aligning to TRBD1. CDR1 LNHDA and CDR2 SQIVND come from the germline V gene (reference sequence). V dropped 7 bases and J dropped 10; count of bases not matched to a gene: 12. The CDR3 has 15 residues. CDR3 in amino acids: CASTLNRGESSPLHF. CDR3 in DNA: TGTGCCAGTACACTAAACAGGGGGGAATCCTCACCCCTCCACTTT.

The genes are TRBV5-8 and TRBJ1-1; D is uncertain. Trimming stripped 3 bases from V and 2 bases from J, with 8 bases between. The CDR3 runs 13 residues. The germline CDR1 and CDR2 sequences are SGHTS and YDEGEE. The CDR3 nucleotides are TGTGCCAGCAGCTCAACAGTAAACACTGAAGCTTTCTTT. Protein sequence: CASSSTVNTEAFF.

This clone was detected only once. The chain links TRBV7-9 to TRBJ1-1; D might be TRBD1 (6 bases). CDR1 is SEHNR, CDR2 FQNEAQ, per germline (reference sequence). V lost 4 bases to trimming and J lost 1 base, with 7 bases between them. CDR3 length: 13 residues. The CDR3 region is CASSSTGNTEAFF. DNA of the CDR3: TGTGCCAGCAGCTCGACAGGGAACACTGAAGCTTTCTTT.

J is TRBJ2-7 and V is TRBV19; 7 positions match TRBD2. Trimming at V came to 4 bases and at J to 6 bases, leaving 3 bases not matched to a gene. Germline CDR1 is LNHDA and CDR2 is SQIVND (reference sequence). CDR3 length: 12 amino acids. The CDR3 nucleotides read TGTGCCAGTAGTACTAGCGGCTTCGAGCAGTACTTC. The encoded protein is CASSTSGFEQYF.

This chain uses TRBV2 with TRBJ2-2, with D maybe TRBD2 (5 bases). CDR3 length equals 13 residues. V was shortened by 7 bases and J by 6 bases, with 12 bases between the two germline ends. Germline values: CDR1 SNHLY, CDR2 FYNNEI. The CDR3 sequence: CASIPRGSGELFF. In nucleotides, the CDR3 is TGTGCCAGCATCCCCCGGGGTTCCGGGGAGCTGTTTTTT. The entire variable domain, with the rest obtained from reference TRBV2 and TRBJ2-2, is as follows: EPEVTQTPSHQVTQMGQEVILRCVPISNHLYFYWYRQILGQKVEFLVSFYNNEISEKSEIFDDQFSVERPDGSNFTLKIRSTKLEDSAMYFCASIPRGSGELFFGEGSRLTVL.

J is TRBJ2-3 and V is TRBV29-1; unclear D gene. There are 12 residues in the CDR3. Germline V gene sequence: CDR1 SQVTM, CDR2 ANQGSEA. Trimming shortened V by 4 bases and J by 2 bases, and 7 bases separated the two germline ends. The CDR3 loop is CSVGDHTDTQYF. For the CDR3, the DNA is TGCAGCGTTGGCGATCACACAGATACGCAGTATTTT.

This chain uses TRBV7-9 with TRBJ1-6, with 9 nucleotides matching TRBD1. The CDR3 sequence is 16 residues long. Trimming at V came to 5 bases and at J to 7 bases, leaving 9 bases not matched to a gene. Germline loops: CDR1 SEHNR, CDR2 FQNEAQ (reference sequence). The chain's CDR3 is CASSLNPGQGNSPLHF. The DNA of the CDR3 is TGTGCCAGCAGCCTGAATCCGGGACAGGGAAATTCACCCCTCCACTTT.

The chain is built from TRBV11-2 and TRBJ1-2; TRBD1 matches 7 bases. Germline values: CDR1 SGHAT, CDR2 FQNNGV. V was pared by 4 bases and J by 2 bases, with 10 bases of the junction left unmatched. The CDR3 loop spans 16 amino acids. CDR3: CASSSGIGQENYGYTF. As DNA, the CDR3 is TGTGCCAGCAGCTCTGGGATTGGACAGGAGAACTATGGCTACACCTTC.

The gene calls are TRBV27 and TRBJ2-7; D gene uncertain. Trimming took off 4 bases at V and 1 base at J, with 8 bases between the two ends. Germline assignment: CDR1 MNHEY and CDR2 SMNVEV (reference sequence). The CDR3 extends over 13 amino acids. The CDR3 coding sequence is TGTGCCAGCAGTTCACGGTATTCCTACGAGCAGTACTTC. This codes for CASSSRYSYEQYF.

This clone was observed a handful of times. The chain employs TRBV18 and TRBJ1-1; D uncertain. There are 17 residues in the CDR3. The germline CDR1 and CDR2 sequences are KGHSH and LQKENI. With 0 bases removed from V and 3 bases from J, the gap between germline ends came to 17 bases. The CDR3 loop is CASSPPGLYVADTEAFF. CDR3 nucleotide sequence: TGTGCCAGCTCACCACCAGGACTTTATGTTGCGGACACTGAAGCTTTCTTT.

The chain has TRBV27 and TRBJ2-7; D remains ambiguous. The ends were cut back, 5 bases at V and 0 bases at J, with 11 bases in the middle. This CDR3 contains 14 residues. Germline lookup yields CDR1 MNHEY and CDR2 SMNVEV (reference sequence). CDR3 sequence reads: CASSVLSSSYEQYF. The CDR3 DNA sequence: TGTGCCAGCAGTGTCTTAAGTAGCTCCTACGAGCAGTACTTC.

The count of this clone is one. This rearrangement joins TRBV30 to TRBJ2-7; TRBD2 agrees at 8 bases. V gave up 6 bases and J gave up 3 bases; unmatched junction bases: 10. The V gene's germline CDR1 is GTSNPN and CDR2 SVGIG (reference sequence). The CDR3 runs to 14 residues. The CDR3 protein is CACTRGGSDYEQYF. The CDR3 nucleotides are TGTGCCTGCACTCGGGGGGGGTCCGACTACGAGCAGTACTTC.

This clone was found once. CDR3 amino acids: CASSRPGASGGAWQNEQFF. In DNA, the CDR3 is TGCGCCAGCAGTCGCCCCGGGGCTAGCGGGGGGGCATGGCAGAATGAGCAGTTCTTC. The rearrangement links TRBV5-1 to TRBJ2-1, with 12 bases fitting TRBD2. V gave up 5 bases and J gave up 7 bases; unmatched junction bases: 19. The CDR3 extends over 19 amino acids. Looked up from germline, CDR1 is SGHRS and CDR2 is YFSETQ.

The chain recombines TRBV19 with TRBJ1-5, with a tentative D call TRBD1 (5 bases). Trimming left V 4 bases short and J 0 bases short, with 10 bases between. CDR3 length: 15 residues. Germline V lookup: CDR1 LNHDA, CDR2 SQIVND (reference sequence). CDR3: CASSTGWDSNQPQHF. The DNA for the CDR3 is TGTGCCAGTAGTACAGGGTGGGATAGCAATCAGCCCCAGCATTTT.

This rearrangement joins TRBV6-6 to TRBJ1-4; no firm D call. Deletions cut 0 bases from V and 7 bases from J, with 12 bases between. The CDR3 has 15 amino acids. Germline V gene lookup returns CDR1 MNHNY and CDR2 SVGAGI (reference sequence). CDR3 amino acids: CASSYSTTTGEKLFF. DNA of the CDR3: TGTGCCAGCAGTTACTCGACGACAACGGGTGAAAAACTGTTTTTT.

This chain connects TRBV7-2 to TRBJ2-5, with 7 bases aligning to TRBD2. Germline V lookup: CDR1 SGHTA, CDR2 FQGNSA. This CDR3 has 14 residues. V was pared by 6 bases and J by 5 bases, with 9 bases of the junction left unmatched. CDR3 region: CASRFRSGGETQYF. CDR3 coding DNA: TGTGCCAGCAGGTTCCGGTCCGGGGGGGAGACCCAGTACTTC.